This TCR beta chain comes out of a study of beta chain features in type 1 diabetes. Cell sorting via CD45RO/CCR7/CD25/CD127/CD95/CD27 was performed to obtain CD4+ naive, central memory, regulatory and stem cell-like memory cells. What was sequenced were expressed TCRB transcripts, since all of the isolated RNA had been reverse transcribed. Using immunoSEQ multiplex PCR, the repertoire was profiled, and TCRdb retains in-frame clones only, with some absent. There are 620,000 or so clones in the sample; around 15% occur only once, and about 0.087% lies in the top ten. After removal of 5 bases from V and 1 base from J, the junction contained 6 bases not matched to a gene. The CDR3 has 15 amino acids. Germline V gene lookup returns CDR1 MDHEN and CDR2 SYDVKM.

The clonotype was recovered from a man younger than 35 in good health. The sequencing sample was made of naive CD4+ T cells from blood. The V gene is TRBV28, the J gene TRBJ2-7, with 9 bases that match TRBD1. The CDR3 nucleotides are TGTGCCAGCAGTGCCTCCGGGACAGGGTCCTACGAGCAGTACTTC. It specifies CASSASGTGSYEQYF.